This passage covers 9 T cell receptor beta chains from one sample sequenced in a study of pediatric ulcerative colitis (dated by TCRdb to between 2018 and 2021). Library preparation employed the immunoSEQ multiplex PCR assay. TCRdb stores this immuneACCESS table with in-frame sequences only. Part of the clones is absent; in the studies checked, under half of the shortfall reflects unresolved V genes, and no reason is known for the rest. In this sample the table shows approximately 11,000 clones, roughly four fifths of which occur a single time. Less than 5% of the sample lies in the top ten. During colonoscopy, one to two rectal pinch biopsies were obtained for research purposes. The sample taken for sequencing was gut tissue. The receptor set was obtained from a girl between 10 and 17 years old who was a control in a study of pediatric ulcerative colitis.

This chain joins TRBV7-9 and TRBJ1-5, with 9 bases identical to TRBD1. The CDR3 loop spans 14 amino acids. The germline V gene has CDR1 SEHNR and CDR2 FQNEAQ (reference sequence). J gave up 4 bases and V 7 bases, and 5 bases lay outside the gene matches. In nucleotides, the CDR3 is TGTGCCAGCATGTCGGGACAGGGTAATCAGCCCCAGCATTTT. Encoded protein: CASMSGQGNQPQHF.

The V call is TRBV7-2, the J call TRBJ2-1; TRBD2 matches 12 bases. Trimming took 2 bases from V and 5 from J; bases not matched to a gene: 1. The germline V gene has CDR1 SGHTA and CDR2 FQGNSA. There are 15 residues in the CDR3. The CDR3 loop is CASSLLAGGNNEQFF. DNA of the CDR3: TGTGCCAGCAGCTTACTAGCGGGAGGGAACAATGAGCAGTTCTTC.

The genes are TRBV7-2 and TRBJ1-4; weak D call: TRBD1 (5 bases). Germline CDR1 SGHTA, CDR2 FQGNSA. V was clipped by 6 bases and J by 6 bases, with 17 bases between them. This CDR3 region has 15 residues. CDR3 bases: TGTGCCAGCAGGGAGCAGGGATTACCTTATGAAAAACTGTTTTTT. Its translation is CASREQGLPYEKLFF. Based on the CDR3 plus reference TRBV7-2 and TRBJ1-4, the full variable domain is GAGVSQSPSNKVTEKGKDVELRCDPISGHTALYWYRQSLGQGLEFLIYFQGNSAPDKSGLPSDRFSAERTGGSVSTLTIQRTQQEDSAVYLCASREQGLPYEKLFFGSGTQLSVL.

The chain is built from TRBV7-3 and TRBJ2-7; 7 positions match TRBD1. CDR1 and CDR2 from the germline V gene are SGHTA and FQGTGA. Losses at the gene ends were 5 bases for V and 0 bases for J; bases not matched to a gene: 7. CDR3 length: 15 amino acids. CDR3 DNA: TGTGCCAGCAGCCTCGGACAGGTCCCCTCCTACGAGCAGTACTTC. Protein: CASSLGQVPSYEQYF.

CDR3 bases: TGTGCCACCAGCAGGAGAGGGAACATTAACTATGGCTACACCTTC. It translates to CATSRRGNINYGYTF. The chain combines TRBV15 with TRBJ1-2; D unresolved. V lost 3 bases to trimming and J lost 1 base, with 12 bases between them. In germline, CDR1 is LNHNV, CDR2 YYDKDF (reference sequence). The CDR3 extends over 15 amino acids.

Only a few counts were recorded for this clone. The chain carries TRBV7-9 and TRBJ1-5; 7 nucleotides align to TRBD1. This CDR3 is 16 amino acids long. The germline CDR1 and CDR2 sequences are SEHNR and FQNEAQ (reference sequence). J was trimmed by 6 bases and V by 2 bases; bases with no gene match: 10. CDR3 DNA sequence: TGTGCCAGCAGCTTAAACAGGGGAGGACATCTTCAGCCCCAGCATTTT. Encoded protein: CASSLNRGGHLQPQHF.

This clone was seen just once. The chain recombines TRBV19 with TRBJ2-1, with TRBD2 matching over 9 bases. Germline-derived CDR1 and CDR2 are LNHDA and SQIVND (reference sequence). Trimming at V came to 10 bases and at J to 6 bases, leaving 7 bases not matched to a gene. The CDR3 is made up of 13 amino acids. The CDR3 reads CATYAGGSNEQFF. CDR3 coding DNA: TGTGCCACCTATGCGGGGGGGTCCAATGAGCAGTTCTTC.

This chain joins TRBV18 and TRBJ1-2; weak D call: TRBD1 (6 bases). CDR1 and CDR2 (germline): KGHSH, LQKENI. This CDR3 region has 14 residues. Between the trimmed V and J ends, which lost 3 bases and 0 bases, there was a span of 8 bases. The CDR3 loop is CASSPTGSNYGYTF. CDR3 sequence (DNA): TGTGCCAGCTCACCTACAGGGTCTAACTATGGCTACACCTTC.

This chain uses TRBV4-3 with TRBJ1-2, with 10 bases lining up with TRBD1. Losses at the gene ends were 3 bases for V and 8 bases for J; bases not matched to a gene: 6. This CDR3 has 14 amino acids. Looked up from germline, CDR1 is LGHNA and CDR2 is YSLEER. Here the CDR3 DNA reads TGCGCCAGCAGCCAGGGGACAGGGGTTATGGGCTACACCTTC. Translation gives CASSQGTGVMGYTF.